This is a list of T cell receptor beta chains from one sample in a study of high-grade serous ovarian cancer treatment subgroups. The assay was immunoSEQ multiplex PCR, and TCRdb's table has in-frame clones only and misses some. The sample contains a few thousand clones, around 79% of which appear only once. Sequenced material: tumor tissue. All receptors come from a human donor with high-grade serous ovarian cancer. CDR3s include the opening cysteine and the closing phenylalanine or tryptophan. The D gene is left open where the match is weak. Clone size is stated in some rows and not others, as once, few, many or a class when expanded.

V gene	J gene	clone size	D gene	CDR3 protein	CDR3 DNA
TRBV5-1	TRBJ2-5	NA	TRBD1	CASSWGQARETQYF	TGCGCCAGCAGCTGGGGACAGGCGAGAGAGACCCAGTACTTC
TRBV5-4	TRBJ2-7	NA	NA	CASSSAPPYEQYF	TGTGCCAGCAGCAGCGCCCCCCCCTACGAGCAGTACTTC
TRBV5-5	TRBJ2-7	NA	NA	CASSLAAQGPYEQYF	TGTGCCAGCAGCTTGGCCGCGCAGGGACCATACGAGCAGTACTTC
TRBV19	TRBJ2-5	NA	TRBD2	CASSILAASQETQYF	TGTGCCAGTAGTATTCTAGCGGCCTCTCAAGAGACCCAGTACTTC
TRBV6-9	TRBJ1-1	NA	NA	CASRGMKAFF	TGTGCCAGTCGGGGGATGAAAGCTTTCTTT
TRBV6-1	TRBJ1-1	NA	TRBD1	CASSEMTGGNTEAFF	TGTGCCAGCAGTGAAATGACAGGGGGGAACACTGAAGCTTTCTTT
TRBV15	TRBJ2-3	NA	TRBD1	CATSRGTGGPDTQYF	TGTGCCACCAGCAGGGGGACAGGGGGTCCAGATACGCAGTATTTT
TRBV4-3	TRBJ1-5	once	NA	CASSQDQQGRQPQHF	TGCGCCAGCAGCCAAGATCAACAGGGTCGCCAGCCCCAGCATTTT
TRBV7-8	TRBJ2-5	NA	TRBD2	CASSPRAGVTETQYF	TGTGCCAGCAGCCCCCGAGCGGGAGTAACAGAGACCCAGTACTTC
TRBV27	TRBJ2-7	few	TRBD2	CASSMKAGAYEQYF	TGTGCCAGCAGTATGAAGGCGGGAGCCTACGAGCAGTACTTC
TRBV19	TRBJ2-6	NA	NA	CASTSGSGANVLTF	TGTGCCAGTACATCAGGCTCTGGGGCCAACGTCCTGACTTTC
TRBV11-2	TRBJ1-5	once	TRBD1	CASSSGTGAVQPQHF	TGTGCCAGCAGCTCGGGGACAGGGGCTGTGCAGCCCCAGCATTTT
TRBV28	TRBJ1-2	NA	NA	CASSSLGGGSGYTF	TGTGCCAGCAGCTCGCTGGGAGGGGGGAGCGGCTACACCTTC
TRBV6-1	TRBJ2-1	NA	TRBD2	CASSALWASGRALYEQFF	TGTGCCAGCAGTGCCTTGTGGGCTAGCGGGAGGGCCTTGTATGAGCAGTTCTTC
TRBV21-1	TRBJ2-3	NA	NA	CASSKSLGLWADTQYF	TGTGCCAGCAGCAAATCTTTAGGGCTGTGGGCAGATACGCAGTATTTT
TRBV7-9	TRBJ2-1	NA	TRBD2	CASSLVAGWNEQFF	TGTGCCAGCAGCTTAGTAGCGGGATGGAATGAGCAGTTCTTC
TRBV7-9	TRBJ2-7	NA	TRBD2	CASSPRPLAGAYEQYF	TGTGCCAGCAGCCCGCGACCCCTAGCGGGAGCCTACGAGCAGTACTTC
TRBV7-3	TRBJ2-3	NA	NA	CASSLSWTDTQYF	TGTGCCAGCAGCTTAAGCTGGACAGATACGCAGTATTTT
TRBV6-5	TRBJ1-3	NA	NA	CATASGNTIYF	TGTGCCACCGCAAGTGGAAACACCATATATTTT
TRBV18	TRBJ2-2	NA	NA	CASSPNSWGDRTGELFF	TGTGCCAGCTCACCGAACAGTTGGGGGGATCGCACCGGGGAGCTGTTTTTT
TRBV2	TRBJ1-1	NA	NA	CASSEAQQGTEAFF	TGTGCCAGCAGTGAAGCGCAACAGGGCACTGAAGCTTTCTTT
TRBV4-3	TRBJ2-7	few	NA	CASSQGPDATYEQYF	TGCGCCAGCAGCCAAGGTCCGGACGCCACCTACGAGCAGTACTTC
TRBV30	TRBJ2-7	NA	NA	CAWSSPGYYEQYF	TGTGCCTGGAGTTCGCCAGGCTACTACGAGCAGTACTTC
TRBV4-3	TRBJ2-2	NA	TRBD1	CASSRVAGGIGTGELFF	TGCGCCAGCAGCCGAGTGGCAGGGGGTATTGGCACCGGGGAGCTGTTTTTT
TRBV4-3	TRBJ1-1	large	NA	CASSQSRHQNTEAFF	TGCGCCAGCAGCCAATCTCGGCACCAGAACACTGAAGCTTTCTTT
TRBV6-6	TRBJ1-1	NA	NA	CASSYPPAGNTEAFF	TGTGCCAGCAGTTACCCCCCAGCCGGGAACACTGAAGCTTTCTTT
TRBV2	TRBJ2-5	NA	NA	CASSVRLPGETQYF	TGTGCCAGCAGTGTAAGGCTGCCGGGAGAGACCCAGTACTTC
TRBV2	TRBJ1-2	NA	TRBD1	CASGDRGSHYGYTF	TGTGCCAGCGGGGACAGGGGAAGCCACTATGGCTACACCTTC